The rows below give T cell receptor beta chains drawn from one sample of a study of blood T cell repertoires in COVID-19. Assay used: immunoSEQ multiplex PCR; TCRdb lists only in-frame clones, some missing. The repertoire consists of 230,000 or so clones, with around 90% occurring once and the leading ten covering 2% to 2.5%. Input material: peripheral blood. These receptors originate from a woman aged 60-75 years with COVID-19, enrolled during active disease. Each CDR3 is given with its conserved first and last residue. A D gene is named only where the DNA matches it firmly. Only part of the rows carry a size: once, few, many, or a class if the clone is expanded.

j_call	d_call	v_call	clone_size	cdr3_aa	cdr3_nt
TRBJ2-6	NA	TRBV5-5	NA	CASSLHRETGANVLTF	TGTGCCAGCAGCTTACACAGGGAAACCGGGGCCAACGTCCTGACTTTC
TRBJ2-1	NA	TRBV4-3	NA	CASSQERRGNEQFF	TGCGCCAGCAGCCAAGAAAGGAGGGGAAATGAGCAGTTCTTC
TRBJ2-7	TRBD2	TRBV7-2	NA	CASSLGTGLAGILSYEQYF	TGTGCCAGCAGCTTAGGGACAGGACTAGCGGGGATTCTCAGCTACGAGCAGTACTTC
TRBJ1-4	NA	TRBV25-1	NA	CASSDAGVREKLFF	TGTGCCAGCAGTGATGCAGGGGTTCGGGAAAAACTGTTTTTT
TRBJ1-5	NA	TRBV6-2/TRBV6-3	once	CASSQTGWSNQPQHF	TGTGCCAGCAGTCAGACAGGATGGAGCAATCAGCCCCAGCATTTT
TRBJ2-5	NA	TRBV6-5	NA	CASRQSGIETQYF	TGTGCCAGCAGGCAATCAGGGATTGAGACCCAGTACTTC
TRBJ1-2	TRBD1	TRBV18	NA	CASSPARRQGADYGYTF	TGTGCCAGCTCACCTGCGAGGAGACAGGGGGCGGACTATGGCTACACCTTC
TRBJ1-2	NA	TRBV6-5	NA	CASSYYPPGGYTF	TGTGCCAGCAGTTACTACCCACCCGGGGGCTACACCTTC
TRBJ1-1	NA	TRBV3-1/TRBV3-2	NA	CASSPRGRANTEAFF	TGTGCCAGCAGCCCCCGTGGCAGGGCGAACACTGAAGCTTTCTTT
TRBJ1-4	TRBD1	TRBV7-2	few	CASSLGPPGTGNEKLFF	TGTGCCAGCAGCTTAGGACCCCCCGGGACAGGGAATGAAAAACTGTTTTTT
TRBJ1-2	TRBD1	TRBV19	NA	CASTRDREIGGYTF	TGTGCCAGTACCCGGGACAGGGAAATTGGTGGCTACACCTTC
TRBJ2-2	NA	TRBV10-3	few	CATNTGTNTGELFF	TGTGCCACCAATACAGGGACGAACACCGGGGAGCTGTTTTTT
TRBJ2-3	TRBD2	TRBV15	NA	CATRRRGDTDTQYF	TGTGCCACCAGGAGGCGGGGGGACACAGATACGCAGTATTTT
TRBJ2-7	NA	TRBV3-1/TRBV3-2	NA	CASSQVFGLGSYTYEQYF	TGTGCCAGCAGCCAAGTTTTCGGGTTAGGGAGCTATACCTACGAGCAGTACTTC
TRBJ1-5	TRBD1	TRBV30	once	CAWSRDRGQGQPQHF	TGTGCCTGGAGTCGGGACAGGGGGCAAGGACAGCCCCAGCATTTT
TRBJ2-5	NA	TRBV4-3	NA	CASSQNTAQETQYF	TGCGCCAGCAGCCAAAATACAGCTCAAGAGACCCAGTACTTC
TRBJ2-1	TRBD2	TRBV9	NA	CASSFTVAGGPQFF	TGTGCCAGCAGCTTCACCGTAGCGGGGGGGCCCCAGTTCTTC
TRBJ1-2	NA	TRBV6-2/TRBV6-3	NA	CASSPDSYGYTF	TGTGCCAGCAGTCCGGACAGCTATGGCTACACCTTC
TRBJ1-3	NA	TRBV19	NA	CASSPRPTDRRSGNTIYF	TGTGCCAGTAGTCCCCGCCCAACAGACAGGAGGAGTGGAAACACCATATATTTT
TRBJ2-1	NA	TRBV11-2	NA	CASSLGGAGGVNEQFF	TGTGCCAGCAGCTTAGGCGGGGCCGGCGGGGTGAATGAGCAGTTCTTC
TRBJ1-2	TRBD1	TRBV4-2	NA	CASSHAGGADYGYTF	TGTGCCAGCAGCCACGCAGGGGGCGCTGACTATGGCTACACCTTC
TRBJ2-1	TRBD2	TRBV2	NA	CASSEREGTYNEQFF	TGTGCCAGCAGTGAACGGGAGGGCACCTACAATGAGCAGTTCTTC
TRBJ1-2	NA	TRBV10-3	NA	CAIAGPRYGYTF	TGTGCCATCGCTGGGCCTCGGTATGGCTACACCTTC
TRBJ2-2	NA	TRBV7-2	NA	CASSLPPGTGELFF	TGTGCCAGCAGCTTACCCCCGGGGACCGGGGAGCTGTTTTTT
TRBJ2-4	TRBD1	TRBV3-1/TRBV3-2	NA	CASSQITGGFKNIQYF	TGTGCCAGCAGCCAGATCACAGGGGGCTTCAAAAACATTCAGTACTTC
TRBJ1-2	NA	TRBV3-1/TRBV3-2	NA	CASSQVFSGQYGYTF	TGTGCCAGCAGCCAAGTGTTTTCGGGACAATATGGCTACACCTTC